Presented here are 15 T cell receptor beta chains from one specimen sequenced in a study of T-cell memory formation after mild COVID-19. TCRdb independently ran MiXCR on the 5' RACE reads; one entry per CDR3 protein. The sample lists about 68,000 distinct CDR3 sequences, 15% to 20% seen once, with 31% in the top ten. The sample taken for sequencing was PBMCs or a T cell subset sorted from them (not recorded which). All receptors derive from an adult woman who had mild COVID-19 (a few samples of this study predate the infection). Cell type and time point are not known.

This clonotype was detected ten times or more. The chain couples TRBV9 to TRBJ2-3; TRBD2 aligns across 7 bases. This CDR3 spans 16 amino acids. Germline V gives CDR1 SGDLS, CDR2 YYNGEE. V was pared by 4 bases and J by 4 bases, with 12 bases of the junction left unmatched. CDR3 nucleotide sequence: TGTGCCAGCAGCCGGACCGTAGCGGGCGGCGCAGATACGCAGTATTTT. This gives the protein CASSRTVAGGADTQYF.

This clonotype appeared a few times. The chain couples TRBV4-2 to TRBJ2-7; perhaps TRBD2 as D (6 bases). Germline CDR1 and CDR2: LGHNA and YNFKEQ. V lost 4 bases and J lost 0, with 19 bases in between. The CDR3 spans 17 residues. The CDR3 DNA reads as TGTGCCAGCAGCCCTACTCCCGGGACTTCCTACTCCTACGAGCAGTACTTC. It translates to CASSPTPGTSYSYEQYF.

In this sample, this clonotype turned up a few times. The rearrangement uses TRBV12-3 or TRBV12-4 and TRBJ2-5, with D tentatively TRBD2 (5 bases). The V gene lost 10 bases and the J gene lost 3 bases, with 18 bases spanning the gap. CDR3 length: 14 amino acids. This chain's CDR3 is CATRGRAAEETQYF. For the CDR3, the DNA is TGTGCCACCCGGGGTAGGGCGGCGGAAGAGACCCAGTACTTC.

At least ten counts were recorded for this clonotype. The chain recombines TRBV9 with TRBJ2-7; D is undetermined. The CDR3 runs 12 residues. Germline V CDR1 and CDR2: SGDLS, YYNGEE. V gave up 0 bases and J gave up 5 bases, with 6 bases separating them. CDR3 nucleotide sequence: TGTGCCAGCAGCGTAGATGGGAACGAGCAGTACTTC. This translates into CASSVDGNEQYF. The whole variable domain, remainder taken from reference TRBV9 and TRBJ2-7, is DSGVTQTPKHLITATGQRVTLRCSPRSGDLSVYWYQQSLDQGLQFLIQYYNGEERAKGNILERFSAQQFPDLHSELNLSSLELGDSALYFCASSVDGNEQYFGPGTRLTVT.

The V and J genes are TRBV5-6 and TRBJ2-3; 9 bases map to TRBD2. The J segment lost 0 bases and the V segment lost 4 bases, leaving 12 bases of the junction unmatched. Per germline, CDR1 SGHDT and CDR2 YYEEEE. The CDR3 is 18 residues long. For the CDR3, the DNA is TGTGCCAGCAGCCATTTTAGGACTAGCGAGAATAGCACAGATACGCAGTATTTT. Residues: CASSHFRTSENSTDTQYF. Filled out from reference TRBV5-6 and TRBJ2-3, the complete variable domain reads DAGVTQSPTHLIKTRGQQVTLRCSPKSGHDTVSWYQQALGQGPQFIFQYYEEEERQRGNFPDRFSGHQFPNYSSELNVNALLLGDSALYLCASSHFRTSENSTDTQYFGPGTRLTVL.

V and J are TRBV12-3 or TRBV12-4 and TRBJ2-1; D uncertain. Trimming removed 2 bases from V and 10 bases from J, with 6 bases in between. The CDR3 sequence is 11 residues long. In DNA form, the CDR3 reads TGTGCCAGCAGTTTACGAGAGGAGCAGTTCTTC. Translated, it gives CASSLREEQFF.

This clonotype was seen only once. This chain links TRBV9 with TRBJ1-2; D not resolved. The CDR3 is 16 amino acids. Germline V gene data show CDR1 as SGDLS and CDR2 as YYNGEE. With 4 bases removed from V and 3 bases from J, the gap between germline ends came to 19 bases. The CDR3 reads CASSPEGALGHYGYTF. DNA for the CDR3: TGTGCCAGCAGCCCAGAGGGAGCCCTGGGTCACTATGGCTACACCTTC.

This clonotype has only a few counts. The rearrangement uses TRBV27 and TRBJ2-7, with D perhaps TRBD1 (5 bases). V was pared by 5 bases and J by 1 base, with 15 bases between. From germline, CDR1 is MNHEY and CDR2 SMNVEV (reference sequence). This CDR3 spans 15 amino acids. The CDR3 nucleotides are TGTGCCAGCAGTATGACTCCAGGGTTTTCCTACGAGCAGTACTTC. Its translation is CASSMTPGFSYEQYF.

V usage is TRBV7-9 and J usage is TRBJ1-2; D perhaps matches TRBD1 (6 bases). Trimming took off 5 bases at V and 6 bases at J, with 19 bases between the two ends. Germline CDR1 is SEHNR and CDR2 is FQNEAQ (reference sequence). The CDR3 contains 15 residues. The CDR3, as DNA: TGTGCCAGCAGCGATCACGATGGGGGCGGGAATGGCTACACCTTC. The encoded protein is CASSDHDGGGNGYTF. The whole variable domain, remainder taken from reference TRBV7-9 and TRBJ1-2, is DTGVSQNPRHKITKRGQNVTFRCDPISEHNRLYWYRQTLGQGPEFLTYFQNEAQLEKSRLLSDRFSAERPKGSFSTLEIQRTEQGDSAMYLCASSDHDGGGNGYTFGSGTRLTVV.

V usage is TRBV13 and J usage is TRBJ2-7; 8 nucleotides align to TRBD1. This CDR3 region has 16 residues. Germline CDR1 is PRHDT and CDR2 is FYEKMQ (reference sequence). V lost 0 bases and J lost 4; bases outside the gene matches: 8. The CDR3 region is CASSLGLWTGKYEQYF. Written as DNA, the CDR3 is TGTGCCAGCAGCTTAGGCCTTTGGACAGGGAAATACGAGCAGTACTTC.

The V and J genes are TRBV7-9 and TRBJ2-7; D may be TRBD2 (6 bases). The germline V gene has CDR1 SEHNR and CDR2 FQNEAQ (reference sequence). The CDR3 loop spans 15 amino acids. With 5 bases removed from V and 1 base from J, the gap between germline ends came to 15 bases. Written as DNA, the CDR3 is TGTGCCAGCAGCCCCCCGGCGGGGCTATCCTACGAGCAGTACTTC. Its protein product is CASSPPAGLSYEQYF. Variable domain in full (rest from reference TRBV7-9 and TRBJ2-7): DTGVSQNPRHKITKRGQNVTFRCDPISEHNRLYWYRQTLGQGPEFLTYFQNEAQLEKSRLLSDRFSAERPKGSFSTLEIQRTEQGDSAMYLCASSPPAGLSYEQYFGPGTRLTVT.

This clonotype was seen a few times. This chain connects TRBV2 to TRBJ2-7; the D gene is possibly TRBD1 (5 bases). V was trimmed by 3 bases and J by 3 bases, leaving 9 bases between them. This CDR3 is built from 13 residues. CDR1 is SNHLY and CDR2 is FYNNEI in the germline V gene. The CDR3 coding sequence is TGTGCCAGCAGTGAGACTCAGGGCTACGAGCAGTACTTC. Its protein is CASSETQGYEQYF.

This clonotype appeared many times. J is TRBJ1-1 and V is TRBV7-2; D is ambiguous. The CDR3 covers 14 residues. Germline assignment: CDR1 SGHTA and CDR2 FQGNSA. V was trimmed by 0 bases and J by 0 bases, leaving 5 bases between them. This CDR3 is CASSLAGLNTEAFF. The CDR3 DNA reads as TGTGCCAGCAGCTTAGCAGGCCTGAACACTGAAGCTTTCTTT.

This chain links TRBV7-2 with TRBJ2-3; 12 positions match TRBD2. CDR3 length: 16 amino acids. Per germline, CDR1 SGHTA and CDR2 FQGNSA. Unmatched junction bases numbered 8, after V lost 5 bases and J lost 5 bases. The DNA of the CDR3 is TGTGCCAGCAGCCCCTCTAGCGGGGGGGCCTTAGATACGCAGTATTTT. Its translation is CASSPSSGGALDTQYF.

This clonotype showed up just a few times. This sequence joins TRBV11-2 and TRBJ2-1; perhaps TRBD1 as D (6 bases). The CDR3 runs 16 residues. V was cut by 6 bases and J by 3 bases, with 18 bases left in between. Germline CDR1 is SGHAT and CDR2 is FQNNGV. This chain's CDR3 is CASSHARDTYYNEQFF. CDR3 DNA: TGTGCCAGCAGTCATGCCCGGGACACTTACTACAATGAGCAGTTCTTC.